This T cell receptor (beta chain) was sequenced during a study of T cell repertoires in cytomegalovirus infection. Study-level information: Matching HLA type, along with CMV infection, was indicated by public TCR beta signatures. Study observations and caveats: Within the response measured ex vivo, HLA-C-restricted CMV-specific TCR beta clonotypes were dominant. Carriers of CMV and the relevant HLA type were discriminated by public TCR beta frequency.

This clonotype showed up just a few times. As yet, its antigen is unknown. Looked up from germline, CDR1 is SSHAT and CDR2 is FNYEAQ (reference sequence). V lost 6 bases and J lost 0, with 8 bases in between. CDR3 length: 14 residues. TCRdb re-called the reads with MiXCR, one entry per CDR3 protein. The sample consists of 200,000 to 250,000 distinct CDR3 sequences, roughly 23% of them appearing once. The sequence came from a human donor in good health (CMV status not recorded). Some clones in this sample may be carry-over from other donors' samples. V is TRBV7-7 and J is TRBJ2-2; no reliable D call. Sequencing was carried out using CD8+ T cells from PBMCs. The CDR3 protein is CASRAGANTGELFF. CDR3 DNA sequence: TGTGCCAGCAGGGCAGGCGCGAACACCGGGGAGCTGTTTTTT.